The source of this T cell receptor (beta chain) is a study of cytotoxic CD8 clonotypes in ibrutinib-treated CLL. Whole-study findings and limits: With treatment, public clonotypes, which were uncommon, either contracted or remained stable. At the start, clonality exceeded age-matched healthy donors and followed circulating CD8+ T-cell counts.

Target depth was 1 in 200,000 to 1 in 1 million T cells, about 10x per clonotype. TCRdb keeps only in-frame clones here, not all; method: immunoSEQ multiplex PCR. The sample lists tens of thousands of clones, about 76% occurring once. The CDR3 contains 13 residues. Germline loops: CDR1 GTSNPN, CDR2 SVGIG (reference sequence). The junction had 4 bases not matched to a gene; V was cut back by 0 bases and J by 8 bases. This clone has a single count. The antigen is unknown. V usage is TRBV30 and J usage is TRBJ2-1; 7 bases are a match to TRBD1. Sample: PBMCs, taken after 12 months of ibrutinib treatment. This TCR was recovered from a human donor with chronic lymphocytic leukemia. CDR3 protein: CAWSVRQGHEQFF. CDR3 nucleotide sequence: TGTGCCTGGAGTGTACGACAGGGCCATGAGCAGTTCTTC.